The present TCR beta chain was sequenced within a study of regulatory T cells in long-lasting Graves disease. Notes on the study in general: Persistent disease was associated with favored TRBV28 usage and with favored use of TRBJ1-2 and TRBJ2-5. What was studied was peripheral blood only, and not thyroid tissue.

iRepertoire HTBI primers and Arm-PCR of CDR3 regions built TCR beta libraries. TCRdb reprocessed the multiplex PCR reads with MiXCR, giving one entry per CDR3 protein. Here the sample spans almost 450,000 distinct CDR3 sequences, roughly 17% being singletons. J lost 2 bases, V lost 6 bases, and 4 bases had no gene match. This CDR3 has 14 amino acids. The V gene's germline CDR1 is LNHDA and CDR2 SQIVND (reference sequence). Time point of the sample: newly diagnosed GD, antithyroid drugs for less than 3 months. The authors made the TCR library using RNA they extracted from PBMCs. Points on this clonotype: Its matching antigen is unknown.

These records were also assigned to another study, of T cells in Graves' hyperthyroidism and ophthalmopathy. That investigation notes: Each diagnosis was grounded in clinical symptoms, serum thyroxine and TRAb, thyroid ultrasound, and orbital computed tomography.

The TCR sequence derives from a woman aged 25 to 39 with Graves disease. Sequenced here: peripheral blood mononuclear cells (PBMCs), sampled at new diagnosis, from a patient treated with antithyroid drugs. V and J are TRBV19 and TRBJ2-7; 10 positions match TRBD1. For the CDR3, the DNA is TGTGCCAGTAGACGCGGACAGGGGGCCTACGAGCAGTACTTC. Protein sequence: CASRRGQGAYEQYF.